The sequence of this T cell receptor beta chain was determined in a study of cytotoxic CD8 clonotypes in ibrutinib-treated CLL (dated by TCRdb to the early 2020s). Regarding the complete study: The cohort had over ten relapsed/refractory and roughly 14 treatment-naive patients; roughly 17 were IGHV unmutated. Responses were partial in some 24 patients and complete in 2; after median about 5.5 years follow-up, roughly 14 stayed in remission and 12 progressed. On average, each sample yielded around 270,000 productive templates and about 95,000 productive rearrangements. Of the 90 or so participants in the trial, approximately 25 had longitudinal samples available. Patients were still on ibrutinib when every remission and progressive disease sample was collected. Cryopreserved peripheral blood mononuclear cells were obtained before treatment, at response, and at either sustained remission or disease progression. The response samples were drawn at a median of approximately 11 months into treatment, with a range of roughly 6 to 36 months.

The time point label on this specimen signifies: around 25 months on ibrutinib. For TCR beta library preparation, about 1.8 micrograms of genomic DNA were isolated from cryopreserved PBMCs. High-throughput TCR beta sequencing was performed on longitudinal blood samples from CLL patients receiving ibrutinib monotherapy. The patients were enrolled in a single-center, open-label phase 2 trial of ibrutinib monotherapy. On a MiSeq, deep resolution sequencing aimed for a depth between 1 in 1 million and 1 in 200,000 T cells, with each clonotype covered about 9.2x on average. TCR beta libraries were generated with the immunoSEQ hsTCRB Kit. The authors' analysis ran thus. ImmunoSEQ Data Assistant and ImmunoSEQ Analyzer were used for data analysis, and V, D and J genes were assigned according to IMGT definitions. Clonality, which ranges from 0 to 1, was calculated as one minus the normalized Shannon entropy of productive rearrangement frequencies. Only overrepresented clonotypes making up at least 0.05% of the repertoire of each patient were included in the public clonotype analysis. Some 14 age-matched healthy donor repertoires from immuneACCESS served as clonality controls. TCRdb obtained this table from immuneACCESS and retained in-frame rearrangements with V and J assigned. These tables miss some clones; where compared with another copy, unresolved V genes account for less than half of the shortfall, and the remainder is unexplained. The D gene and trimming were derived from the DNA, and the V and J assignments and clone size from that table. Across this sample there are 90,000 to 150,000 clones, with about 50% seen only once. The ten biggest clones cover about 40% of the sample.

V drops 9 bases and J drops 1 base, leaving 18 bases in between. The CDR1 and CDR2 encoded by the germline V gene (reference sequence) are LNHDA and SQIVND. The CDR3 spans 16 residues, from the cysteine through the phenylalanine. Only CDR3 DNA remains: 48 bases, in frame from the first base. The research as a whole found: Lymph node repertoires were not examined, and the timing of sampling was not matched between patients in sustained remission and those whose disease progressed. Clonality rose at ibrutinib response, remained stable during sustained remission, and dropped back toward baseline at progression. Baseline clonality was found to be higher than that of age-matched healthy donors and was strongly correlated with circulating CD8+ T-cell counts. Public clonotypes were rare and either shrank or stayed stable during treatment, and the rise in clonality at ibrutinib response reflected expansion of private clonotypes.

This clone has a handful of counts. There is no known antigen for this receptor. Per-nucleotide qualities are absent, and no much larger clonotype sits a single base away. This TCR was recovered from a human donor with chronic lymphocytic leukemia. The rearrangement joined TRBV19 to TRBJ2-2, with TRBD1 as a weak D call on 7 bases. Sequencing was performed on PBMCs, taken after 24 months of ibrutinib treatment. The CDR3 loop reads CASSNQGGLNTGELFF. The nucleotides read TGTGCCAGCAGCAACCAGGGGGGCCTGAACACCGGGGAGCTGTTTTTT.